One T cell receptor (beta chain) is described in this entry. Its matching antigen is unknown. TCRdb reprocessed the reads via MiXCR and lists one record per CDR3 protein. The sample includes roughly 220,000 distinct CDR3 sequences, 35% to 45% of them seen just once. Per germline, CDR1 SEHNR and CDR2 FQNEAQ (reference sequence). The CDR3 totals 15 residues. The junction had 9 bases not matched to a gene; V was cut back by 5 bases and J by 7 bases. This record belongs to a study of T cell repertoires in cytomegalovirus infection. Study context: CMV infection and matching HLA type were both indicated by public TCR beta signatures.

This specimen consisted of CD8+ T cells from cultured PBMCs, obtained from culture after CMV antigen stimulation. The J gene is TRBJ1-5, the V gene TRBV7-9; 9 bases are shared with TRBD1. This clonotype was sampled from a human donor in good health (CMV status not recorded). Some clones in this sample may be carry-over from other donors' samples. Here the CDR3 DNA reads TGTGCCAGCAGCCCTCCCGGGACAGGGCCCCAGCCCCAGCATTTT. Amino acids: CASSPPGTGPQPQHF.